The following is a T cell receptor (beta chain) sequence with its context. It lacks a known antigen. The junction departs from the called germline gene at one end, perhaps through a read error. Per the germline V gene (reference sequence), SGHAT is the CDR1 and FQDESV is the CDR2. Its CDR3 holds 15 amino acids, cysteine through phenylalanine. The retained sequence is limited to the CDR3, 45 bases, with the frame set at the first base. The data stem from a study of T cells in Graves' hyperthyroidism and ophthalmopathy (dated by TCRdb to about 2019). At the level of the whole study: Peripheral blood samples were taken at initial diagnosis, before any treatment was given. To identify TCR V-J signatures that set the groups apart, the researchers used a discovery cohort of 100 patients, made up of 40 to 45 with Graves' ophthalmopathy and some 55 with stable Graves' hyperthyroidism. Whether ophthalmopathy could be predicted prospectively was tested in an independent validation cohort made up of under 20 hyperthyroidism patients plus 17 patients who later progressed to ophthalmopathy. The 100 discovery patients were randomly split 7:3 into training and test sets. The study also compared thyroid tissue and blood T-cell repertoires from 5 to 7 Graves' hyperthyroidism patients. Following sampling, methimazole starting at 30 mg daily was given to hyperthyroidism patients, and high-dose intravenous methylprednisolone was given to ophthalmopathy patients. TCR Vbeta CDR3 sequencing of roughly 140 peripheral blood samples (approximately 44 ophthalmopathy, 75 hyperthyroidism and roughly 17 progressor patients) is reported in the paper.

The TCR beta CDR3 regions were amplified from the RNA transcripts. The TCR CDR3 was subjected to a first round of RT-PCR using the HTBI primer set and the Qiagen OneStep RT-PCR kit. Libraries were constructed in a second round of multiplex PCR, after which size selection and purification were carried out. The libraries were sequenced on an Illumina HiSeq2000 using paired-end 100 bp reads. In the source study's methods: Raw data were processed with SOAPnuke, discarding reads with adapters, uncalled bases, mean Phred below 15, or no exact constant-primer or identifier match. COPE v1.2.5 was used to merge the high-quality paired reads, and each unique nucleotide sequence was defined as a clonotype. MiTCR v1.1 was used to align clonotypes to the IMGT TRBV, TRBD and TRBJ reference segments. Only V-J combinations with frequency above 0.0001, covering 99.2% of repertoires, were analysed. The TCS score was defined as F50 (clonal expansion) divided by E x V (chaos), with BLOSUM62-based TCRdist calculated between CDR3 peptides within each V-J. Welch's t-statistics and random forest reduced some 510 V-J features to roughly 13, which were used in a naive Bayes classifier (R e1071). The public reads were reanalyzed by TCRdb: fastp trimming at Q25, MiXCR alignment, in-frame beta chains only. Each record represents a unique CDR3 protein, reported with the most common genes and DNA among its rows. TCRdb's processing, not the study's, gives the V and J calls here. Recorded for this sample are about 360,000 distinct CDR3 sequences; around 14% of them occurred a single time. Together, the top ten hold 9% to 9.5% of the sample.

Overall study results and their limits: In validation, the model predicted progression to ophthalmopathy a median of 6.5 months before onset, with about 71% sensitivity and 72.22% specificity. A model built on a 13 V-J signature distinguished ophthalmopathy from stable hyperthyroidism, reaching roughly 88% sensitivity and approximately 83% specificity in cross-validation and 80%/75% in testing. Sample size was not statistically predetermined, and blinding of investigators to group allocation was not performed. Most expanded thyroid clonotypes (frequency above 0.001) were also detected in blood, suggesting blood repertoires may reflect thyroid immune responses.

Graves' hyperthyroidism was defined as stable when no progression to ophthalmopathy occurred over 18 months of follow-up. Hyperthyroidism patients were newly diagnosed, had a disease duration of under 2 months, and were aged 18 to 65 years. Any patient with an uncontrolled infection, another autoimmune disease, pregnancy or lactation was excluded. Diagnoses were established on the basis of clinical symptoms, serum thyroxine and TRAb, thyroid ultrasound, and orbital computed tomography. PBMCs were separated from 10 ml of fresh peripheral blood using Ficoll-Paque density gradient centrifugation. Total RNA was extracted using Trizol reagent, and RNA quality was assessed on an Agilent 2100 Bioanalyzer.

This clonotype was sampled from a woman younger than 35 with Graves' hyperthyroidism. The V and J genes are TRBV11-1 and TRBJ2-3; TRBD2 is possibly the D segment (5 matching bases). Sample: blood. The base sequence is TGTGCCAGCAGCTTAATGGAGGAAACGGTGGATACACAGTATTTT. Its amino acids are CASSLMEETVDTQYF.